This is a list of T cell receptor beta chains from one sample in a study of cytomegalovirus exposure and HLA in healthy donors. Libraries were prepared by immunoSEQ multiplex PCR; TCRdb keeps only in-frame clonotypes and omits some of them. The sample carries under 200,000 clones, less than 90% recorded once. The source material was PBMCs. These receptors all stem from a woman between 18 and 30 years old in good health and CMV-seronegative. Both conserved end residues are part of each CDR3. The order of the fields is J gene, V gene, CDR3 protein.

>TRBJ1-2|TRBV7-9
CASSLVSGGGADGYTF
>TRBJ2-7|TRBV5-4
CASSLMAGGRYEQYF
>TRBJ1-2|TRBV7-9
CASSLAPGGEEGGYTF
>TRBJ2-1|TRBV10-3
CAISARQGVTYNEQFF
>TRBJ2-2|TRBV6-1
CASSEANRGTGELFF
>TRBJ2-1|TRBV27
CASRIPPGTDNEQFF
>TRBJ1-2|TRBV12-5
CASGSEAVTVYGYTF
>TRBJ1-2|TRBV13
CASSPPDRSDGYTF
>TRBJ2-4|TRBV27
CASSLNGAGGAKNIQYF
>TRBJ1-5|TRBV7-9
CASSLAWTGQLLHF
>TRBJ2-5|TRBV10-3
CAISASGTQETQYF
>TRBJ2-7|TRBV27
CASRTGGSPYEQYF
>TRBJ1-2|TRBV7-9
CASSPDRNYGYTF
>TRBJ2-7|TRBV10-3
CAISERPWQGAGEQYF
>TRBJ2-1|TRBV9
CASSPTPRGLNNEQFF
>TRBJ1-4|TRBV6-5
CASSAGQGRLFF
>TRBJ2-5|TRBV5-1
CASSLGARHQETQYF
>TRBJ1-3|TRBV6-6
CAVNTGSGNTIYF
>TRBJ2-7|TRBV2
CASRDGQQGYEQYF
>TRBJ2-6|TRBV2
CASSDLGQGASLSGANVLTF
>TRBJ1-2|TRBV27
CASSLSSGNGYTF
>TRBJ1-2|TRBV10-3
CAISDRGFYGYTF
>TRBJ1-6|TRBV10-3
CAISESGRGRVNSPLHF
>TRBJ1-4|TRBV6-1
CASSEDRGVGKLFF
>TRBJ1-6|TRBV9
CASSVDGGSIYSPLHF